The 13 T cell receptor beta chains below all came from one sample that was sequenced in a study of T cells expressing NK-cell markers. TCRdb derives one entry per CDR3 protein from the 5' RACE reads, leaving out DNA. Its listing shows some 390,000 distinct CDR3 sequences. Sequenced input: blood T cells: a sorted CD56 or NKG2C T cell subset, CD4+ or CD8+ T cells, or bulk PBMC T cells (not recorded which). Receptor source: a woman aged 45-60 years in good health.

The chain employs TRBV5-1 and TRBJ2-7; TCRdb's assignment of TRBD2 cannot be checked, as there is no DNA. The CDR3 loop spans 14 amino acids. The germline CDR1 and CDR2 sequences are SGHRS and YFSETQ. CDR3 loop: CASSVAGVSYEQYF.

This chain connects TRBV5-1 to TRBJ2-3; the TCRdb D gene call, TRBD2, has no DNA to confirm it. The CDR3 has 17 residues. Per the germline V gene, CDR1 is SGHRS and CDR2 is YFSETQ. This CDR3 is CASSLVTSGRAPDTQYF. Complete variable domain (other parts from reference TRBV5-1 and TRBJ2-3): KAGVTQTPRYLIKTRGQQVTLSCSPISGHRSVSWYQQTPGQGLQFLFEYFSETQRNKGNFPGRFSGRQFSNSRSEMNVSTLELGDSALYLCASSLVTSGRAPDTQYFGPGTRLTVL.

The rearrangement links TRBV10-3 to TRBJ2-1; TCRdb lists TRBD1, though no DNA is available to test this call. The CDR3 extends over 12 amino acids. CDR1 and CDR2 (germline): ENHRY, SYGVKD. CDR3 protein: CATRELDNEQFF.

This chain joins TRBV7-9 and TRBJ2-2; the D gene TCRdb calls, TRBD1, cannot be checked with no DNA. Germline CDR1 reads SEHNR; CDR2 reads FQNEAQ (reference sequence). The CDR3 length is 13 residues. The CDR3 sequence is CAIRDRHTGELFF.

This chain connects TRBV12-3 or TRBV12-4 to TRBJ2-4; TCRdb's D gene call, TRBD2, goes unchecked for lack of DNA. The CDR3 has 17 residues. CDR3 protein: CASSFEPGRIAKNIQYF.

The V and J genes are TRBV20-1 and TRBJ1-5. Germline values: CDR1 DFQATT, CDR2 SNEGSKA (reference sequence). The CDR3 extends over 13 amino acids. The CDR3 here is CSAREDFYQPQHF.

The CDR3 spells CASSQDWQTQAGELFF. This chain connects TRBV4-1 to TRBJ2-2. CDR1 is MGHRA and CDR2 is YSYEKL in the germline V gene. This CDR3 spans 16 amino acids.

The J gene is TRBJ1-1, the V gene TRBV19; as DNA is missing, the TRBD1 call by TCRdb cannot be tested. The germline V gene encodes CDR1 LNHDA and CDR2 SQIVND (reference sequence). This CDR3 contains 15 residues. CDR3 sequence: CASSRTGGQGTEAFF. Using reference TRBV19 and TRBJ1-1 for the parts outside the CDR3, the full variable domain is DGGITQSPKYLFRKEGQNVTLSCEQNLNHDAMYWYRQDPGQGLRLIYYSQIVNDFQKGDIAEGYSVSREKKESFPLTVTSAQKNPTAFYLCASSRTGGQGTEAFFGQGTRLTVV.

This CDR3 is CASSPAPRASADTQYF. This chain joins TRBV18 and TRBJ2-3; TCRdb calls TRBD2, which cannot be checked without DNA. This CDR3 is 16 amino acids long. Germline loops: CDR1 KGHSH, CDR2 LQKENI.

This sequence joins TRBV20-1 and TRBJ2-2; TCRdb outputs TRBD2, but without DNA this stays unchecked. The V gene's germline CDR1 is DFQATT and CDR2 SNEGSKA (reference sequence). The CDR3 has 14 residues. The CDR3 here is CSARDREYTGELFF.

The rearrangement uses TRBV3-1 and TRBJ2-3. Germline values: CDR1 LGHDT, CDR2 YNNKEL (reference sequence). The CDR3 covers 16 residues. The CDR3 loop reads CASSPRVGAGTDTQYF.

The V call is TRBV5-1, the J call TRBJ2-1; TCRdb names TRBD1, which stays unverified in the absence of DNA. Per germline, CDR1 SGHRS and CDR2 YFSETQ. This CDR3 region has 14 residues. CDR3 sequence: CASSRTGGVNEQFF.

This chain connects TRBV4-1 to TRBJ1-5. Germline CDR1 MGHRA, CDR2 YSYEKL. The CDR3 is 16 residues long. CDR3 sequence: CASSPRDGFPNQPQHF.